A single sample is the source of the 31 T cell receptor beta chains below, sequenced in a study of blood T cell repertoires in COVID-19 (dated by TCRdb to between 2020 and 2021). Library construction relied on the immunoSEQ multiplex PCR assay. TCRdb holds this immuneACCESS table with in-frame rearrangements only. Some clones are missing; in checked studies, unresolved V genes explain under half, and the rest has no known cause. For this sample the table gives about 50,000 clones, of which about 72% were detected only once. The top ten constitute about 5% of the sample. Sequenced: PBMCs or T cells enriched from blood (not recorded which). The receptors here all came from a woman aged 50 to 60 with acute COVID-19.

The sample holds one count of this clone. The chain has TRBV5-6 and TRBJ2-5; the match to TRBD2 covers 9 bases. The CDR3 length is 16 residues. Unmatched junction bases numbered 12, after V lost 4 bases and J lost 5 bases. Germline V gene data show CDR1 as SGHDT and CDR2 as YYEEEE. CDR3 amino acids: CASSLLRLAGLETQYF. The CDR3 nucleotides read TGTGCCAGCAGCCTTTTACGGCTAGCGGGGCTCGAGACCCAGTACTTC.

The V call is TRBV19, the J call TRBJ1-1, with D possibly being TRBD1 (5 bases). The CDR3 loop spans 13 amino acids. Trimming took off 5 bases at V and 3 bases at J, with 10 bases between the two ends. Germline V gene sequence: CDR1 LNHDA, CDR2 SQIVND (reference sequence). CDR3 in DNA: TGTGCCAGTAGTTCCACAGGTCACACTGAAGCTTTCTTT. Its translation: CASSSTGHTEAFF. The variable domain in full, with the rest retrieved from reference TRBV19 and TRBJ1-1, is DGGITQSPKYLFRKEGQNVTLSCEQNLNHDAMYWYRQDPGQGLRLIYYSQIVNDFQKGDIAEGYSVSREKKESFPLTVTSAQKNPTAFYLCASSSTGHTEAFFGQGTRLTVV.

CDR3 sequence (DNA): TGTGCCAGCAGCCCCACAGAGCAACGCATCTACAATGAGCAGTTCTTC. Translation gives CASSPTEQRIYNEQFF. V gene TRBV11-2 combines with J gene TRBJ2-1; no clear D. This CDR3 has 16 residues. The V gene lost 5 bases and the J gene lost 3 bases, with 17 bases spanning the gap. The germline V gene has CDR1 SGHAT and CDR2 FQNNGV.

This clone was found a few times. The chain carries TRBV27 and TRBJ1-5, with D maybe TRBD1 (6 bases). V lost 5 bases and J lost 3, with 17 bases in between. CDR3 length: 16 residues. Germline lookup yields CDR1 MNHEY and CDR2 SMNVEV (reference sequence). The CDR3 reads CASSPLGGLVNQPQHF. In DNA, the CDR3 is TGTGCCAGCAGTCCTTTAGGGGGTTTGGTCAATCAGCCCCAGCATTTT.

The V call is TRBV7-3, the J call TRBJ1-6; D is possibly TRBD1 (6 bases). The V end lost 1 base, the J end lost 8 bases, and 12 bases lay between the germline ends. The germline CDR1 and CDR2 sequences are SGHTA and FQGTGA. The CDR3 consists of 15 residues. CDR3 nucleotides: TGTGCCAGCAGCTTAAGGCAGGGGACGGATTCACCCCTCCACTTT. Its protein is CASSLRQGTDSPLHF.

The V call is TRBV6-5, the J call TRBJ2-5, with 15 bases identical to TRBD2. In germline, CDR1 is MNHEY, CDR2 SVGAGI. Unmatched junction bases numbered 3, after V lost 5 bases and J lost 5 bases. The CDR3 spans 15 residues. The chain's CDR3 is CASSRTSGGAETQYF. Written as DNA, the CDR3 is TGTGCCAGCAGTAGGACTAGCGGGGGGGCGGAGACCCAGTACTTC.

This clone was counted a few times. The chain has TRBV19 and TRBJ1-1; no firm D call. With 0 bases removed from V and 1 base from J, the gap between germline ends came to 9 bases. This CDR3 region has 15 residues. Germline V gives CDR1 LNHDA, CDR2 SQIVND (reference sequence). CDR3 sequence: CASSIEGRQNTEAFF. The CDR3 DNA is TGTGCCAGTAGTATAGAGGGGAGGCAGAACACTGAAGCTTTCTTT.

This chain uses TRBV30 with TRBJ1-2; TRBD1 is a possible D gene (5 bases). CDR1 is GTSNPN and CDR2 is SVGIG in the germline V gene (reference sequence). The CDR3 is 15 residues long. V lost 4 bases to trimming and J lost 4 bases, with 19 bases between them. The CDR3 sequence: CAWTQKGRAFYGYTF. The CDR3 bases are TGTGCCTGGACCCAAAAGGGCAGGGCTTTCTATGGCTACACCTTC.

This rearrangement joins TRBV2 to TRBJ2-2; possibly TRBD2 for D (5 bases). Per germline, CDR1 SNHLY and CDR2 FYNNEI. V was trimmed by 8 bases and J by 4 bases, leaving 14 bases between them. The CDR3 consists of 14 residues. CDR3 loop: CASRRQDITGELFF. The DNA of the CDR3 is TGTGCCAGCCGGAGGCAAGATATCACCGGGGAGCTGTTTTTT.

The CDR3 sequence: CATSRKENQPQHF. DNA of the CDR3: TGTGCCACCAGCAGGAAGGAGAATCAGCCCCAGCATTTT. The chain has TRBV15 and TRBJ1-5; no definite D call. V gave up 3 bases and J gave up 4 bases, with 7 bases separating them. This CDR3 contains 13 residues. Germline V lookup: CDR1 LNHNV, CDR2 YYDKDF (reference sequence). Full variable domain (rest looked up from reference TRBV15 and TRBJ1-5): DAMVIQNPRYQVTQFGKPVTLSCSQTLNHNVMYWYQQKSSQAPKLLFHYYDKDFNNEADTPDNFQSRRPNTSFCFLDIRSPGLGDTAMYLCATSRKENQPQHFGDGTRLSIL.

V and J are TRBV5-1 and TRBJ1-3; D is perhaps TRBD1 (5 bases). Deletions cut 0 bases from V and 4 bases from J, with 11 bases between. CDR1 and CDR2 from the germline V gene are SGHRS and YFSETQ. The CDR3 extends over 15 amino acids. In DNA form, the CDR3 reads TGCGCCAGCAGCTTGGGGGACTTTGCCGGAAACACCATATATTTT. It yields the protein CASSLGDFAGNTIYF.

The genes are TRBV4-2 and TRBJ1-6; 8 bases line up with TRBD1. The CDR3 covers 15 residues. The V segment lost 4 bases and the J segment 10 bases; nucleotides outside the gene matches: 9. The germline gives CDR1 LGHNA, CDR2 YNFKEQ. The CDR3, as DNA: TGTGCCAGCAGCCTGGACAGGGATGGAAGATCACCCCTCCACTTT. This translates into CASSLDRDGRSPLHF.

This chain connects TRBV5-6 to TRBJ1-1; D possibly corresponds to TRBD1 (6 bases). The V end lost 4 bases, the J end lost 1 base, and 20 bases lay between the germline ends. CDR1 is SGHDT, CDR2 YYEEEE, per germline. The CDR3 contains 17 residues. CDR3 region: CASSRYLTGLRNTEAFF. The CDR3 DNA is TGTGCCAGCAGCCGCTACCTGACAGGCCTGCGGAACACTGAAGCTTTCTTT.

The chain couples TRBV11-2 to TRBJ2-3; 9 bases are a match to TRBD1. CDR3 length: 16 amino acids. Germline V gene sequence: CDR1 SGHAT, CDR2 FQNNGV. V was pared by 7 bases and J by 4 bases, with 12 bases of the junction left unmatched. In DNA, the CDR3 is TGTGCCAGCACTCCCGCACAGGGGGCGTGGGCAGATACGCAGTATTTT. It encodes CASTPAQGAWADTQYF.

The V gene is TRBV7-9, the J gene TRBJ2-3, with 7 bases that match TRBD1. The V gene's germline CDR1 is SEHNR and CDR2 FQNEAQ (reference sequence). The V and J ends lost 3 bases and 2 bases, in that order; junction bases with no gene match: 5. The CDR3 has 15 amino acids. The CDR3 spells CASSFGTANTDTQYF. The CDR3 region has the DNA TGTGCCAGCAGCTTCGGGACAGCCAACACAGATACGCAGTATTTT. Using reference TRBV7-9 and TRBJ2-3 for the parts outside the CDR3, the full variable domain is DTGVSQNPRHKITKRGQNVTFRCDPISEHNRLYWYRQTLGQGPEFLTYFQNEAQLEKSRLLSDRFSAERPKGSFSTLEIQRTEQGDSAMYLCASSFGTANTDTQYFGPGTRLTVL.

The rearrangement links TRBV24-1 to TRBJ2-3, with 11 bases lining up with TRBD1. Germline V gives CDR1 KGHDR, CDR2 SFDVKD. The V gene end was trimmed by 4 bases and the J gene end by 5 bases; junction bases not matched to a gene: 7. CDR3 length equals 16 residues. The CDR3 DNA follows: TGTGCCACCAGTGACCCCCCCGGGACAGGGGGAGATACGCAGTATTTT. Its protein product is CATSDPPGTGGDTQYF.

The V and J genes are TRBV6-1 and TRBJ1-1; possibly TRBD1 for D (6 bases). The CDR3 is 14 amino acids. V lost 3 bases and J lost 2, with 10 bases in between. Looked up from germline, CDR1 is MNHNS and CDR2 is SASEGT. CDR3 sequence: CASSERTVNTEAFF. In DNA form, the CDR3 reads TGTGCCAGCAGTGAGAGGACAGTCAACACTGAAGCTTTCTTT.

The sample holds one count of this clone. The chain carries TRBV2 and TRBJ1-2; TRBD1 matches at 9 bases. The germline CDR1 and CDR2 sequences are SNHLY and FYNNEI. There are 12 residues in the CDR3. Trimming took 4 bases from V and 8 from J; bases not matched to a gene: 2. The CDR3 protein is CASSGQGEGYTF. The CDR3 bases are TGTGCCAGCAGTGGACAGGGGGAGGGCTACACCTTC.

Within the sample, this clone is medium-sized. The CDR3 DNA reads TGTGCCAGCAGCCAAGTGCCTGGGGGCGGTCAGCCCCAGCATTTT. Protein: CASSQVPGGGQPQHF. This chain uses TRBV3-1 (or the pseudogene TRBV3-2) with TRBJ1-5; D is perhaps TRBD1 (6 bases). V dropped 1 base and J dropped 6 bases, with 13 bases sitting between them. Per germline, CDR1 LGHDT and CDR2 YNNKEL (reference sequence). The CDR3 consists of 15 residues.

This clone was counted between two and nine times. The rearrangement joins TRBV18 to TRBJ2-7; 8 nucleotides line up with TRBD1. The CDR3 runs 13 residues. Germline-derived CDR1 and CDR2 are KGHSH and LQKENI. V gave up 6 bases and J gave up 7 bases; unmatched junction bases: 8. As DNA, the CDR3 is TGTGCCAGCTCTCAAGGACAGGGAACGGAGCAGTACTTC. It translates to CASSQGQGTEQYF.

The chain combines TRBV2 with TRBJ2-7, with 12 bases fitting TRBD2. Germline-derived CDR1 and CDR2 are SNHLY and FYNNEI. There are 17 residues in the CDR3. Germline trimming cut 4 bases from V and 4 bases from J; bases unmatched to any gene: 11. As DNA, the CDR3 is TGTGCCAGCAGTGCGCCTAGCGGGGGGGCCAAGGAGTACGAGCAGTACTTC. Protein sequence: CASSAPSGGAKEYEQYF. Looking up the rest from reference TRBV2 and TRBJ2-7 gives the full variable domain: EPEVTQTPSHQVTQMGQEVILRCVPISNHLYFYWYRQILGQKVEFLVSFYNNEISEKSEIFDDQFSVERPDGSNFTLKIRSTKLEDSAMYFCASSAPSGGAKEYEQYFGPGTRLTVT.

The rearrangement links TRBV28 to TRBJ1-1, with 11 bases aligning to TRBD1. V trimming: 3 bases; J trimming: 1 base; junction bases outside the gene matches: 13. The CDR3 totals 19 residues. In germline, CDR1 is MDHEN, CDR2 SYDVKM. CDR3 sequence (DNA): TGTGCCAGCAGTTTCCTGCTAGGACAGGGGGCGTTTTCGAACACTGAAGCTTTCTTT. As protein: CASSFLLGQGAFSNTEAFF. Filled out from reference TRBV28 and TRBJ1-1, the complete variable domain reads DVKVTQSSRYLVKRTGEKVFLECVQDMDHENMFWYRQDPGLGLRLIYFSYDVKMKEKGDIPEGYSVSREKKERFSLILESASTNQTSMYLCASSFLLGQGAFSNTEAFFGQGTRLTVV.

The chain links TRBV3-1 (or the pseudogene TRBV3-2) to TRBJ1-2; unclear D gene. Germline CDR1 reads LGHDT; CDR2 reads YNNKEL (reference sequence). This CDR3 has 13 residues. Trimming removed 1 base from V and 14 bases from J, with 17 bases in between. The CDR3 DNA is TGTGCCAGCAGCCAAGTAAACCCGCCCTCTACGACCTTC. Translation gives CASSQVNPPSTTF.

The chain links TRBV5-6 to TRBJ1-4; no clear D. CDR3 length: 12 amino acids. V was cut by 4 bases and J by 7 bases, with 8 bases left in between. Germline loops: CDR1 SGHDT, CDR2 YYEEEE. CDR3 in amino acids: CASSEAGEKLFF. Written as DNA, the CDR3 is TGTGCCAGCAGCGAGGCGGGTGAAAAACTGTTTTTT.

The genes are TRBV28 and TRBJ2-3, with TRBD2 as a possible D gene (6 bases). Per the germline V gene, CDR1 is MDHEN and CDR2 is SYDVKM. V shed 8 bases and J shed 0 bases, with 18 bases lying between them. The CDR3 spans 16 residues. CDR3: CASGIPSAGSTDTQYF. The CDR3 coding sequence is TGTGCCAGCGGGATCCCCTCAGCGGGTAGCACAGATACGCAGTATTTT.

This clone was seen a handful of times. The genes are TRBV10-2 and TRBJ2-7, with 7 bases matching TRBD1. The germline V gene encodes CDR1 WSHSY and CDR2 SAAADI. The CDR3 is 15 residues long. Trimming at V came to 2 bases and at J to 1 base, leaving 5 bases not matched to a gene. CDR3 sequence reads: CASSERNRGSYEQYF. The CDR3 DNA sequence: TGCGCCAGCAGTGAGCGAAACAGGGGATCCTACGAGCAGTACTTC.

DNA of the CDR3: TGCGCCAGCAGCTTTGGGGGCGGGCAGCCCCAGCATTTT. Translating gives CASSFGGGQPQHF. The rearrangement joins TRBV5-1 to TRBJ1-5, with D perhaps TRBD1 (6 bases). Germline V gene lookup returns CDR1 SGHRS and CDR2 YFSETQ. The V end was cut by 2 bases, the J end by 7 bases, with 10 bases between. The CDR3 covers 13 residues.

V gene TRBV7-2 combines with J gene TRBJ1-2, with D possibly TRBD1 on 5 matching bases. Trimming removed 4 bases from V and 5 bases from J, with 11 bases in between. This CDR3 is 13 amino acids long. Germline CDR1 SGHTA, CDR2 FQGNSA. In DNA form, the CDR3 reads TGTGCCAGCAGCTACCGACAGTCTTATGGCTACACCTTC. It encodes CASSYRQSYGYTF.

V usage is TRBV6-4 and J usage is TRBJ1-2; 10 bases line up with TRBD1. The CDR3 is 16 amino acids. Germline V gene sequence: CDR1 MRHNA, CDR2 SNTAGT. The V segment lost 0 bases and the J segment 4 bases; nucleotides outside the gene matches: 5. CDR3 coding DNA: TGTGCCAGCAGTGACTCTGCCGGGACAGGGGCCTATGGCTACACCTTC. Amino acids: CASSDSAGTGAYGYTF.

The V gene is TRBV5-8, the J gene TRBJ1-6, with 8 nucleotides matching TRBD1. Per germline, CDR1 SGHTS and CDR2 YDEGEE. This CDR3 region has 15 residues. J was trimmed by 7 bases and V by 1 base; bases with no gene match: 4. CDR3 sequence (DNA): TGTGCCAGCAGCTTGAGGACAGGGATAAATTCACCCCTCCACTTT. It is translated as CASSLRTGINSPLHF.

V gene TRBV2 combines with J gene TRBJ2-1, with TRBD1 identical over 11 bases. The V segment lost 7 bases and the J segment 12 bases; nucleotides outside the gene matches: 5. Germline V gene lookup returns CDR1 SNHLY and CDR2 FYNNEI. This CDR3 is built from 12 residues. The CDR3 is CASKGQGVVQFF. CDR3 nucleotide sequence: TGTGCCAGCAAGGGACAGGGGGTAGTGCAGTTCTTC.